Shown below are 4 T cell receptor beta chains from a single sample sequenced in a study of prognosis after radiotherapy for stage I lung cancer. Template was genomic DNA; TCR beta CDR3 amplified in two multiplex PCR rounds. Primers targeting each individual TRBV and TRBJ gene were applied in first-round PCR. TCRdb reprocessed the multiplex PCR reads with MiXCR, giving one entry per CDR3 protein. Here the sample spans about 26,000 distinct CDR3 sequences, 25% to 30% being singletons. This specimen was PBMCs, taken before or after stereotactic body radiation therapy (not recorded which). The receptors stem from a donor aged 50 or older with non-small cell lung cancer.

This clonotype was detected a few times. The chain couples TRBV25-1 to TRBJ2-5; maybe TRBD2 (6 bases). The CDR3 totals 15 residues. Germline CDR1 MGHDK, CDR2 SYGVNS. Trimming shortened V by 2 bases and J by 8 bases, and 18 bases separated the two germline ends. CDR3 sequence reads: CASSEPRLVPETQYF. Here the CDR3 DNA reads TGTGCCAGCAGTGAACCCAGACTAGTCCCAGAAACCCAGTACTTC.

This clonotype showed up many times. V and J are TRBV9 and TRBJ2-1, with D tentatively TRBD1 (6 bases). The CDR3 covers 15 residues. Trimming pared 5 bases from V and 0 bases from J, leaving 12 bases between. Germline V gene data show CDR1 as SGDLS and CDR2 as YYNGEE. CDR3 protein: CASSPEGDSYNEQFF. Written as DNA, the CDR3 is TGTGCCAGCAGTCCAGAGGGGGACTCCTACAATGAGCAGTTCTTC.

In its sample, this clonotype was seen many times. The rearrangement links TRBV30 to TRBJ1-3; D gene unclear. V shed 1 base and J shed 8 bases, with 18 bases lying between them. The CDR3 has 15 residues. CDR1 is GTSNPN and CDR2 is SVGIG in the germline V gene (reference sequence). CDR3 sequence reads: CAWSAITGIRDTIYF. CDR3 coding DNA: TGTGCCTGGAGTGCCATTACCGGGATTCGGGACACCATATATTTT.

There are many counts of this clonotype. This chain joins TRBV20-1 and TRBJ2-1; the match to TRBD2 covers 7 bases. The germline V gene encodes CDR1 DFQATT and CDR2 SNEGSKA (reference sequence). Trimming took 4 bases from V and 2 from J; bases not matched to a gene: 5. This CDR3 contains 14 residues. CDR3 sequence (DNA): TGCAGTGCTATGTCGGGACTACCCTACAATGAGCAGTTCTTC. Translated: CSAMSGLPYNEQFF.